This T cell receptor beta chain appears in the sequencing data of a study of blood T cell repertoires in COVID-19. Study summary: PBMCs, B-cell-depleted T cells, or T cells provided the cDNA or gDNA that made up the material.

The V and J ends lost 4 bases and 0 bases respectively, with 8 bases between them. The CDR3 covers 14 residues. CDR1 is SGHDT and CDR2 is YYEEEE in the germline V gene. Methods used by the authors: Reference gene primer amplification yielded estimated nucleated cell counts. Profiled with immunoSEQ multiplex PCR; TCRdb holds only in-frame clones, not every one. V and J calls and clone size come straight from that table; D and trimming were deduced from the DNA. The top ten clones hold roughly 2.9% of a sample with about 180,000 clones, roughly nine tenths of them seen once. The chain carries TRBV5-6 and TRBJ2-1; D is unresolved. Sequencing was performed on peripheral blood. The origin of this receptor is a woman aged 25 to 39 with active or convalescent COVID-19. The CDR3 reads CASSKRYSYNEQFF. In DNA, the CDR3 is TGTGCCAGCAGCAAGCGCTACTCCTACAATGAGCAGTTCTTC.